One sample yielded the 15 T cell receptor beta chains listed below, sequenced in a study of CXCR3-negative and CXCR3-positive naive CD8 T cells. Study-wide findings and caveats: CXCR3-positive naive cells had TRB CDR3s that were more hydrophobic than CXCR3-negative naive cells had.

These receptors' targets are unknown. 5' RACE that incorporated UMI labels was used to prepare the TRB cDNA libraries. TCRdb reanalyzed the 5' RACE reads and collapses them to one entry per CDR3 protein, without DNA. The sample totals tens of thousands of distinct CDR3 sequences. The sequencing input was naive CXCR3+ CD8+ T cells from blood. Subset given: CD45RO-CCR7+CD27+CD95- naive CD8+ T cells expressing CXCR3 (TNR3+). The receptors come from a human donor in good health. Some clones in this sample may be carry-over from other donors' samples.

The CDR3 is CASSPRQGVAKNIQYF. The rearrangement links TRBV28 to TRBJ2-4; the TCRdb call, TRBD2, lacks DNA for checking. The CDR3 is 16 amino acids. Germline V gene data show CDR1 as MDHEN and CDR2 as SYDVKM.

The chain has TRBV4-2 and TRBJ2-7; TCRdb reports TRBD1, a call that lacks DNA to check it against. The CDR3 is made up of 13 amino acids. CDR1 is LGHNA, CDR2 YNFKEQ, per germline. This chain's CDR3 is CASSPRTGYEQYF.

V usage is TRBV5-5 and J usage is TRBJ1-5; absent DNA, TCRdb's TRBD1 call cannot be checked. CDR1 and CDR2 (germline): SGHKS, YYEKEE (reference sequence). The CDR3 contains 18 residues. CDR3 sequence reads: CASSPTDPGQSWKQPQHF.

The J gene is TRBJ2-3, the V gene TRBV6-5. Germline CDR1 MNHEY, CDR2 SVGAGI. This CDR3 has 15 residues. The chain's CDR3 is CASSYSIGRTDTQYF.

V is TRBV19 and J is TRBJ2-7; the D call from TCRdb, TRBD2, cannot be confirmed without DNA. Germline V lookup: CDR1 LNHDA, CDR2 SQIVND (reference sequence). The CDR3 has 15 residues. The CDR3 loop is CASGAGAGGLYEQYF.

The chain links TRBV6-5 to TRBJ1-4. Germline CDR1 and CDR2: MNHEY and SVGAGI. The CDR3 sequence is 16 residues long. CDR3 amino acids: CASGVTADATNEKLFF.

The V gene is TRBV6-1, the J gene TRBJ2-5; lacking DNA, the TRBD1 call made by TCRdb goes unchecked. CDR1 is MNHNS and CDR2 is SASEGT in the germline V gene. The CDR3 consists of 14 residues. CDR3 loop: CASSEETGRETQYF.

The chain employs TRBV4-1 and TRBJ1-5; TCRdb calls TRBD1, which cannot be checked without DNA. This CDR3 spans 17 amino acids. Germline V gives CDR1 MGHRA, CDR2 YSYEKL. This CDR3 is CASSLWTGTKKNQPQHF.

This chain connects TRBV5-1 to TRBJ2-3; the TCRdb call, TRBD2, lacks DNA for checking. CDR1 SGHRS and CDR2 YFSETQ come from the germline V gene. This CDR3 has 14 amino acids. The CDR3 is CASSLGQGLDTQYF.

V and J are TRBV5-6 and TRBJ2-7. The germline CDR1 and CDR2 sequences are SGHDT and YYEEEE. There are 13 residues in the CDR3. The CDR3 loop is CASSLQAPYEQYF. Full variable domain (remainder filled in from reference TRBV5-6 and TRBJ2-7): DAGVTQSPTHLIKTRGQQVTLRCSPKSGHDTVSWYQQALGQGPQFIFQYYEEEERQRGNFPDRFSGHQFPNYSSELNVNALLLGDSALYLCASSLQAPYEQYFGPGTRLTVT.

The genes are TRBV4-1 and TRBJ2-7; TCRdb lists TRBD2, though no DNA is available to test this call. Germline CDR1 is MGHRA and CDR2 is YSYEKL. The CDR3 is made up of 14 amino acids. The CDR3 sequence is CASSPGGVAYEQYF.

The chain recombines TRBV12-3 or TRBV12-4 with TRBJ2-5; TCRdb reports TRBD2, a call that lacks DNA to check it against. This CDR3 spans 11 amino acids. This CDR3 is CAVLEGETQYF.

J is TRBJ2-7 and V is TRBV28; TCRdb lists TRBD1, though no DNA is available to test this call. Germline CDR1 is MDHEN and CDR2 is SYDVKM. This CDR3 is 14 amino acids long. This chain's CDR3 is CASKEDRYSYEQYF.

The chain uses TRBV27 and TRBJ2-3; TCRdb picks TRBD2, but there is no DNA to check that call. The CDR3 runs 15 residues. Germline loops: CDR1 MNHEY, CDR2 SMNVEV (reference sequence). The CDR3 sequence is CASTFAGGRTDTQYF.

The chain employs TRBV29-1 and TRBJ2-7; TCRdb returns TRBD1, unconfirmable since there is no DNA. The CDR3 runs to 12 residues. In germline, CDR1 is SQVTM, CDR2 ANQGSEA. This chain's CDR3 is CSDSTVPREQYF.